This T cell receptor beta chain originates from a study of blood T cell repertoires in COVID-19. Looked up from germline, CDR1 is SEHNR and CDR2 is FQNEAQ (reference sequence). Trimming took 5 bases from V and 0 from J; bases not matched to a gene: 12. The length of the CDR3 is 19 residues. TCRdb keeps only in-frame clones here, not all; method: immunoSEQ multiplex PCR. The repertoire includes 150,000 to 200,000 clones, approximately 82% of them detected once, and about 18% sits in the top ten. This clonotype originated in a woman aged 45-65 years who had recovered from COVID-19. The V gene is TRBV7-9, the J gene TRBJ2-1; 11 nucleotides line up with TRBD2. Sequencing was performed on PBMCs or T cells enriched from blood (not recorded which). CDR3 bases: TGTGCCAGCAGCAAACTAGCGGGAGTCTCCCGGAGCTCCTACAATGAGCAGTTCTTC. This gives the protein CASSKLAGVSRSSYNEQFF.